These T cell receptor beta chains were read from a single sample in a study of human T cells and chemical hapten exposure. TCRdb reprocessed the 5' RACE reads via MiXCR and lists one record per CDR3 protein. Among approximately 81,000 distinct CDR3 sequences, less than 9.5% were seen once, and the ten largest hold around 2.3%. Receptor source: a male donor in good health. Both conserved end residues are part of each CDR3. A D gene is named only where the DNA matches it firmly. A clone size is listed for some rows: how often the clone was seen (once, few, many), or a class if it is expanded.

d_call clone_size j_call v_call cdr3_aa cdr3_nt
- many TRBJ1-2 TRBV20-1 CSATGTDYGYTF TGCAGTGCAACCGGGACGGATTATGGCTACACCTTC
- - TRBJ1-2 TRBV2 CASTRETF TGTGCCAGCACGAGGGAAACCTTC
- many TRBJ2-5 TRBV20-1 CSASLGRDLRTQYF TGCAGTGCATCGCTCGGCCGGGACCTTCGGACCCAGTACTTC
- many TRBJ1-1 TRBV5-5 CASSLGRLNTEAFF TGTGCCAGCAGCTTGGGCAGGCTAAACACTGAAGCTTTCTTT
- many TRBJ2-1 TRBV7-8 CASSPAEPGRRNEQFF TGTGCCAGCAGCCCAGCTGAGCCAGGGAGGCGGAATGAGCAGTTCTTC
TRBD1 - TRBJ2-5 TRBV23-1 CASSAGTGGGETQYF TGCGCCAGCAGTGCCGGGACAGGGGGCGGAGAGACCCAGTACTTC
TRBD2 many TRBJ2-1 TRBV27 CASSFGGYDNEQFF TGTGCCAGCAGTTTCGGGGGGTACGACAATGAGCAGTTCTTC
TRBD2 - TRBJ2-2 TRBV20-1 CSARRESVTGELFF TGCAGTGCTAGGCGGGAGAGTGTTACCGGGGAGCTGTTTTTT
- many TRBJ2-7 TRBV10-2 CASRAGSSYEQYF TGCGCCAGCAGGGCGGGGAGCTCCTACGAGCAGTACTTC
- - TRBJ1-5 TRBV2 CASSEAPPASNQPQHF TGTGCCAGCAGTGAAGCGCCCCCTGCCAGCAATCAGCCCCAGCATTTT
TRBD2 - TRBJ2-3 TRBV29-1 CSVVAGGTDTQYF TGCAGCGTTGTAGCGGGGGGCACAGATACGCAGTATTTT
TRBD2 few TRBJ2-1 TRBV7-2 CASSLLAGGFSSYNEQFF TGTGCCAGCAGCCTCCTAGCGGGAGGGTTCAGCTCCTACAATGAGCAGTTCTTC
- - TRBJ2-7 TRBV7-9 CASSLPNAGIEQYF TGTGCCAGCAGCTTACCCAATGCAGGGATCGAGCAGTACTTC
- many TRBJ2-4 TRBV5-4 CASRKSWSPGNIQYF TGTGCCAGCAGAAAGTCTTGGTCTCCTGGGAACATTCAGTACTTC
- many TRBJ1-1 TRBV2 CASSEITANTEAFF TGTGCCAGCAGTGAAATCACGGCGAACACTGAAGCTTTCTTT
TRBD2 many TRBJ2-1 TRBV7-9 CASSLEPPGLVGNEQFF TGTGCCAGCAGCTTAGAACCACCGGGACTAGTGGGGAATGAGCAGTTCTTC